This T cell receptor (beta chain) was captured by sequencing in a study of blood T cell repertoires in COVID-19. Profiled with immunoSEQ multiplex PCR; TCRdb holds only in-frame clones, not every one. The sample carries roughly 15,000 clones, around 90% recorded once. The germline V gene has CDR1 MNHEY and CDR2 SVGAGI. V lost 1 base, J lost 4 bases, and 10 bases lay in between. The CDR3 loop spans 14 amino acids. This clonotype originated in a middle-aged man with active COVID-19. This chain links TRBV6-5 with TRBJ1-1; D perhaps matches TRBD1 (5 bases). The sequenced sample consisted of peripheral blood. CDR3 nucleotide sequence: TGTGCCAGCAGTTACTTAGGGGATATCACTGAAGCTTTCTTT. This sequence encodes CASSYLGDITEAFF.